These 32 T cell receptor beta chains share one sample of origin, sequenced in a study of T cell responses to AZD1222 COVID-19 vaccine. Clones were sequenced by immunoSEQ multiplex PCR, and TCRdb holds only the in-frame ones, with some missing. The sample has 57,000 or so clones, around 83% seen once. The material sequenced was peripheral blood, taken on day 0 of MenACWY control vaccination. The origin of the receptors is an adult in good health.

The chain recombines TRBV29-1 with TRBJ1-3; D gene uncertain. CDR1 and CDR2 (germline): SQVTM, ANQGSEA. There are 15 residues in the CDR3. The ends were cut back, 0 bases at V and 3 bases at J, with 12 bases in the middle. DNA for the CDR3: TGCAGCGTTGAAGATCCGTTGGGAGATGGAAACACCATATATTTT. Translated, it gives CSVEDPLGDGNTIYF.

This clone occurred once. The chain's CDR3 is CASSQGARQTGNTIYF. CDR3 coding DNA: TGTGCCAGCAGCCAAGGGGCAAGACAAACTGGAAACACCATATATTTT. V and J are TRBV3-1 (or the pseudogene TRBV3-2) and TRBJ1-3; D is undetermined. Germline loops: CDR1 LGHDT, CDR2 YNNKEL (reference sequence). This CDR3 region has 16 residues. V was trimmed by 1 base and J by 2 bases, leaving 12 bases between them.

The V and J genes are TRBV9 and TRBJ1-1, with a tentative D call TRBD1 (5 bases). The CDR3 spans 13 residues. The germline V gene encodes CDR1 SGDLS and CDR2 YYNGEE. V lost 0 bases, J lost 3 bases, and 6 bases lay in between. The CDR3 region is CASSVGGDTEAFF. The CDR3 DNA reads TGTGCCAGCAGCGTAGGGGGGGACACTGAAGCTTTCTTT.

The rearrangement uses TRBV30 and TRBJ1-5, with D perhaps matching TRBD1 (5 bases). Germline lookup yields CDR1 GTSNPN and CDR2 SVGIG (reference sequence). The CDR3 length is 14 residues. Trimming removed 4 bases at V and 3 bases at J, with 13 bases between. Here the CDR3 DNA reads TGTGCCTGGACTGCGGCAGGGCCCAATCAGCCCCAGCATTTT. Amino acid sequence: CAWTAAGPNQPQHF.

In nucleotides, the CDR3 is TGTGCTAGTGGTTCTGCTGCGATTCCCGGGCTCTACAATGAGCAGTTCTTC. This gives the protein CASGSAAIPGLYNEQFF. V usage is TRBV12-5 and J usage is TRBJ2-1, with D unclear. Germline V CDR1 and CDR2: LGHNT, FRNRAP. Trimming removed 4 bases at V and 3 bases at J, with 19 bases between. This CDR3 is 17 amino acids long.

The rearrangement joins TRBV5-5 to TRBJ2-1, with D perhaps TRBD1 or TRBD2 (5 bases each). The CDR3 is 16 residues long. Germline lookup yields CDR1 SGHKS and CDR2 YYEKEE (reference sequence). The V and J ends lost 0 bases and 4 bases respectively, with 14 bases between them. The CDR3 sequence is CASSLAGTSPYNEQFF. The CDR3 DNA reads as TGTGCCAGCAGCTTGGCCGGGACCTCCCCTTACAATGAGCAGTTCTTC.

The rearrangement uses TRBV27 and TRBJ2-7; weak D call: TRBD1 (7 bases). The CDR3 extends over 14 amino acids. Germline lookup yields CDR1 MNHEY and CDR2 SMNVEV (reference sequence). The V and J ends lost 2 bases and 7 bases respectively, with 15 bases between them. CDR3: CASSLQGEVLEQYF. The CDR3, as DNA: TGTGCCAGCAGTTTACAGGGGGAGGTTTTGGAGCAGTACTTC.

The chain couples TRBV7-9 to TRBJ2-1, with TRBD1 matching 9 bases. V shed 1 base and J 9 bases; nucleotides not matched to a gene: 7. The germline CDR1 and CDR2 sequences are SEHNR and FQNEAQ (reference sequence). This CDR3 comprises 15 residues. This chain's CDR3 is CASSLGGGTGIEQFF. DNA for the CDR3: TGTGCCAGCAGCTTAGGGGGCGGGACAGGGATTGAGCAGTTCTTC.

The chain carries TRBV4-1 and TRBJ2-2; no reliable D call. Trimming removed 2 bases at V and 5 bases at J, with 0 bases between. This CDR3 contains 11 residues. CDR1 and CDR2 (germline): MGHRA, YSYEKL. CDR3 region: CASSQTGELFF. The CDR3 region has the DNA TGCGCCAGCAGCCAAACCGGGGAGCTGTTTTTT.

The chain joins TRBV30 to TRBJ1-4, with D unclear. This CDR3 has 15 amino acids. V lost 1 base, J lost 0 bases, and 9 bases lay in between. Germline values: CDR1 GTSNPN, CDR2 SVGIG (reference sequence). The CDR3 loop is CAWSDRRSTNEKLFF. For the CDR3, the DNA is TGTGCCTGGAGTGATAGACGCTCAACTAATGAAAAACTGTTTTTT.

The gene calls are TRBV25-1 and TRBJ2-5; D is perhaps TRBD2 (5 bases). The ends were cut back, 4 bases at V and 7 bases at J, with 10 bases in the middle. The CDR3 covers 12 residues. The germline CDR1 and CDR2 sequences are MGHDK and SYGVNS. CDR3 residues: CASSGGPATQYF. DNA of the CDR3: TGTGCCAGCAGTGGAGGGCCCGCGACCCAGTACTTC.

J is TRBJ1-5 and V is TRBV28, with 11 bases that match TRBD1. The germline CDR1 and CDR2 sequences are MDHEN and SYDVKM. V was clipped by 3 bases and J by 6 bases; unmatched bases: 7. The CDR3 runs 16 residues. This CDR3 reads CASSLVGQGASQPQHF. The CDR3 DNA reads TGTGCCAGCAGTTTGGTCGGACAGGGGGCGAGTCAGCCCCAGCATTTT.

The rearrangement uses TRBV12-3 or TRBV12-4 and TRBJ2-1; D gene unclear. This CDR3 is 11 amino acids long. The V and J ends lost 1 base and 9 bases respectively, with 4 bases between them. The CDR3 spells CASSLESEQFF. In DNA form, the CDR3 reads TGTGCCAGCAGTTTAGAAAGTGAGCAGTTCTTC.

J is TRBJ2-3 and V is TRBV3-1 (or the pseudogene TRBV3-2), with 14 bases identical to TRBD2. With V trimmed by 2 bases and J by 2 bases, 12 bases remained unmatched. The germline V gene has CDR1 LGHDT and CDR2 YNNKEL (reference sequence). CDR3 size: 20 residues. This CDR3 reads CASSQKRGTSGSRNTDTQYF. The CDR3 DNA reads TGTGCCAGCAGCCAAAAAAGGGGGACTAGCGGGAGTAGGAACACAGATACGCAGTATTTT.

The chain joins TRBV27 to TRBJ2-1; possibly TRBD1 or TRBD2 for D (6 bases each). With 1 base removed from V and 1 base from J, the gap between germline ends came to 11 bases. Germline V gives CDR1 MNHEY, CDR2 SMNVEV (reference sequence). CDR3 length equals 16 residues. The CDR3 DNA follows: TGTGCCAGCAGTTTATATCGGGGGCTGTCCTACAATGAGCAGTTCTTC. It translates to CASSLYRGLSYNEQFF.

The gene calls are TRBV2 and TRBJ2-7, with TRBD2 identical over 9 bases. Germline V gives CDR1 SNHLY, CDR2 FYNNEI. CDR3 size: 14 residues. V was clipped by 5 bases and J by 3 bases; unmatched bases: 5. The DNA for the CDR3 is TGTGCCAGCAGTAGGCTAGCGGGGATCTACGAGCAGTACTTC. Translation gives CASSRLAGIYEQYF.

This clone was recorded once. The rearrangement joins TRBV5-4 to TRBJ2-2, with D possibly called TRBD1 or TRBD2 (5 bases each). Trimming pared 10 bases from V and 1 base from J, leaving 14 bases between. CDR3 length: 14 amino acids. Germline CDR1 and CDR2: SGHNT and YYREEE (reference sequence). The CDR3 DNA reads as TGTGCCCGTTCTTGGGGGATGAACACCGGGGAGCTGTTTTTT. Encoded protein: CARSWGMNTGELFF.

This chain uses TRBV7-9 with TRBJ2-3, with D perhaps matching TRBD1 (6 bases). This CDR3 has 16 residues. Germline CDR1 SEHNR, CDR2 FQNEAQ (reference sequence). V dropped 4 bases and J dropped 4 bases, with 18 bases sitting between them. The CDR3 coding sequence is TGTGCCAGCAGCTCCCCAGGGGACCCGGGCGCAGATACGCAGTATTTT. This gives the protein CASSSPGDPGADTQYF.

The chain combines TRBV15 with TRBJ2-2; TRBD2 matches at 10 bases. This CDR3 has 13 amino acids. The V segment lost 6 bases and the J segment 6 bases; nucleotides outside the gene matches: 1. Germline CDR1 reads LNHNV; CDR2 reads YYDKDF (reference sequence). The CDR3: CATRLAGAGELFF. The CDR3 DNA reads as TGTGCCACCAGGCTAGCGGGAGCCGGGGAGCTGTTTTTT.

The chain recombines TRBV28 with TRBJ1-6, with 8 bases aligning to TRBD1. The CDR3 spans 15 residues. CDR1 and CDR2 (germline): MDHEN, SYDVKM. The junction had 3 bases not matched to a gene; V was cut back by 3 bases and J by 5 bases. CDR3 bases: TGTGCCAGCAGTTTCTTGGGACAGGATAATTCACCCCTCCACTTT. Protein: CASSFLGQDNSPLHF. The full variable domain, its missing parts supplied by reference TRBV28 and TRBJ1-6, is DVKVTQSSRYLVKRTGEKVFLECVQDMDHENMFWYRQDPGLGLRLIYFSYDVKMKEKGDIPEGYSVSREKKERFSLILESASTNQTSMYLCASSFLGQDNSPLHFGNGTRLTVT.

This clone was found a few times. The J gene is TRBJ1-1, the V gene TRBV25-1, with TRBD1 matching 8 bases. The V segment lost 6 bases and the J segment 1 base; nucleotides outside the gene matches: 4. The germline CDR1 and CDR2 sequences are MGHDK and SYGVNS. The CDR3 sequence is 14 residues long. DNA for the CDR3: TGTGCCAGCAGCACCGGGACAGGGAACACTGAAGCTTTCTTT. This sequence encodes CASSTGTGNTEAFF.

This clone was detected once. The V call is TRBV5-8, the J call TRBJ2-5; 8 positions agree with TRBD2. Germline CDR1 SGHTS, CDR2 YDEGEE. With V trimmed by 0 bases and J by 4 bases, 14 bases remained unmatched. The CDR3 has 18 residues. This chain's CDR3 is CASSLGSRGGLLLETQYF. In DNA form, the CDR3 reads TGTGCCAGCAGCTTGGGGAGCCGGGGGGGGCTCCTCCTAGAGACCCAGTACTTC.

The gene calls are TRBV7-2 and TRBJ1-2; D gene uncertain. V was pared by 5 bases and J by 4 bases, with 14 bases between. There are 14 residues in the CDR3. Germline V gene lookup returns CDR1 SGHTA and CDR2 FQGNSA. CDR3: CASSVSTTSYGYTF. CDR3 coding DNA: TGTGCCAGCAGCGTATCAACAACCAGCTATGGCTACACCTTC.

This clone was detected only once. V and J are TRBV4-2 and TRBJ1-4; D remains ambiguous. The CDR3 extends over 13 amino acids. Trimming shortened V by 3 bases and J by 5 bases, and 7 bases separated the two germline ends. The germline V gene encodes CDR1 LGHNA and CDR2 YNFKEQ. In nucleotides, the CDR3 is TGTGCCAGCAGCCATCCGGGAAATGAAAAACTGTTTTTT. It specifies CASSHPGNEKLFF.

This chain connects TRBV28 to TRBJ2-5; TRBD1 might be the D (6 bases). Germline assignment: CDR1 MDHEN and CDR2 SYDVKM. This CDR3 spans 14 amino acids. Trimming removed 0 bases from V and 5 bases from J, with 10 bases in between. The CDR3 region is CASSLWDSRETQYF. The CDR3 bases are TGTGCCAGCAGTTTATGGGACAGCCGGGAGACCCAGTACTTC.

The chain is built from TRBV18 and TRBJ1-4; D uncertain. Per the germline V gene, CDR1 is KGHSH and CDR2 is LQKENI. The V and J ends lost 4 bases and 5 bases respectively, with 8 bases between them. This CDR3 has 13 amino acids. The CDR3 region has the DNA TGTGCCAGCTCACTCAACTCAAATGAAAAACTGTTTTTT. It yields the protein CASSLNSNEKLFF.

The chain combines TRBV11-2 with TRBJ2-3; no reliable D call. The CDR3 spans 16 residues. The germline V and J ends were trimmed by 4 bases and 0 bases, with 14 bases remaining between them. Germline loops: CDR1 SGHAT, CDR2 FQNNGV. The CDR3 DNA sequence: TGTGCCAGCAGCTCCATCCCCGTCGACAGCACAGATACGCAGTATTTT. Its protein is CASSSIPVDSTDTQYF.

CDR3 nucleotide sequence: TGCGCCAGCAGCCATACCCAGGGGGATACGCAGTATTTT. This encodes CASSHTQGDTQYF. The V call is TRBV4-3, the J call TRBJ2-3; D possibly corresponds to TRBD1 (6 bases). Between the trimmed V and J ends, which lost 3 bases and 6 bases, there was a span of 10 bases. The CDR3 has 13 amino acids. The germline V gene has CDR1 LGHNA and CDR2 YSLEER.

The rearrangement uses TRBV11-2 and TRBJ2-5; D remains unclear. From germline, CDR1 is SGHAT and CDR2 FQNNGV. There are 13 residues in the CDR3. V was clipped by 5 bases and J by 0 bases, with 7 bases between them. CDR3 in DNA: TGTGCCAGCAGCCTTGGGTACCAAGAGACCCAGTACTTC. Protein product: CASSLGYQETQYF.

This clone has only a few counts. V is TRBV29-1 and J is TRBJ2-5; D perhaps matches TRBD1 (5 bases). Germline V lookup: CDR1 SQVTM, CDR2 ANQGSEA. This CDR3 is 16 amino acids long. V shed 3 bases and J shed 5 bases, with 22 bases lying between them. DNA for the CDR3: TGCAGCGTTGACTTTCCGCAGGGAAGTTACTTTGAGACCCAGTACTTC. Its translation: CSVDFPQGSYFETQYF.

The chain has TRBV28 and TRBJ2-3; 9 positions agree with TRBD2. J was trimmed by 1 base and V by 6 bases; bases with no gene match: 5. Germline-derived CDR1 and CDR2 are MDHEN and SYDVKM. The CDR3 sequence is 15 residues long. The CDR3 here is CASRVAGAGTDTQYF. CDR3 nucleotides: TGTGCCAGCAGGGTAGCGGGAGCGGGCACAGATACGCAGTATTTT.

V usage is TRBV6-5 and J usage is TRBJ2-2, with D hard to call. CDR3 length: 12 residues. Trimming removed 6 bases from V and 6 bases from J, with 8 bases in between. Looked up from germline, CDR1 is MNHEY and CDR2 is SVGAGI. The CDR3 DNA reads TGTGCCAGCAGCCACCCCGCCGGGGAGCTGTTTTTT. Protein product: CASSHPAGELFF.